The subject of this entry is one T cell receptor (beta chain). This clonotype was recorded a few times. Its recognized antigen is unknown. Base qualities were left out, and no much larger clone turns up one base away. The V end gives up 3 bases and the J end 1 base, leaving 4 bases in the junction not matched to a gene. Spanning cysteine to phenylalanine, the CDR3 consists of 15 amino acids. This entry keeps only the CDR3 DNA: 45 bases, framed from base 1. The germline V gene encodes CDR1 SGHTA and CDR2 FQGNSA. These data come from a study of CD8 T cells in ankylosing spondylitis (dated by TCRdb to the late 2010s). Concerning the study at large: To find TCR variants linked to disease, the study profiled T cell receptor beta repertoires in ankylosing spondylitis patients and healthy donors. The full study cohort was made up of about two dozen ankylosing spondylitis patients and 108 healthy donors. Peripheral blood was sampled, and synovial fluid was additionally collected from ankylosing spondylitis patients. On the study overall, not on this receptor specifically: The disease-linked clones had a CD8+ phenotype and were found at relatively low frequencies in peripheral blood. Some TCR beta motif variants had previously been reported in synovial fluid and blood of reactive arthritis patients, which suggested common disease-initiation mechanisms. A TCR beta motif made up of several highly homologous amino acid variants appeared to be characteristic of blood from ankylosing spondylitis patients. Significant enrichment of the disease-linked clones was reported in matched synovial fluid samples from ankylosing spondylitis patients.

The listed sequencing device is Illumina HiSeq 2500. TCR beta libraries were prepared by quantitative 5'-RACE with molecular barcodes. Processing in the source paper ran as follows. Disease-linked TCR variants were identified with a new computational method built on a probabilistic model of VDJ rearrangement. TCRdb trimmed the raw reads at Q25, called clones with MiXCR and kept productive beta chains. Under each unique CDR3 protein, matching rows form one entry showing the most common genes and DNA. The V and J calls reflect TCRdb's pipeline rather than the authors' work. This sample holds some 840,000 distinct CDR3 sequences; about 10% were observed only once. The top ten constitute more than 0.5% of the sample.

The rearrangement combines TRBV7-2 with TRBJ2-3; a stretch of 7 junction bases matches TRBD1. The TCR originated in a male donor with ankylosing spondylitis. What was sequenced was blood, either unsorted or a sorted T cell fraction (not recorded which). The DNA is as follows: TGTGCCAGCAGCTTCAGACAGGGCGGCACAGATACGCAGTATTTT. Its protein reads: CASSFRQGGTDTQYF.